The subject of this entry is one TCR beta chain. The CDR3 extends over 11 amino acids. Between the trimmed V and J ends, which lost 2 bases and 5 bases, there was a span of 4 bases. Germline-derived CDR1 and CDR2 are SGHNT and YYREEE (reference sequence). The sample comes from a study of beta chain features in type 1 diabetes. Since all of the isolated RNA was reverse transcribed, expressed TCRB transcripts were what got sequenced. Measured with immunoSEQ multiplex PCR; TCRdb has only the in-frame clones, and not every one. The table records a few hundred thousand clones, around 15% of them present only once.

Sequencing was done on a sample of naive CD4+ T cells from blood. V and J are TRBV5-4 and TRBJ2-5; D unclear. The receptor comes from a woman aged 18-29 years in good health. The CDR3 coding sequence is TGTGCCAGCAGCTTCGAGGAGACCCAGTACTTC. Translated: CASSFEETQYF.